The rows below give T cell receptor beta chains drawn from one sample of a study of a mutant IDH1 vaccine in newly diagnosed glioma. These receptors have no known antigen. Assay: immunoSEQ multiplex PCR; the TCRdb copy retains only in-frame clones and omits some. The data contain about 82,000 clones, over 75% of them singletons. The sample consisted of PBMCs, taken from a glioma patient whose treatment included an IDH1 peptide vaccine. The receptors here all came from a man aged 30 to 39 with glioma. Some clones in this sample may be carry-over from other donors' samples. Each CDR3 is given with its conserved first and last residue. The D gene is left open where the match is weak. Clone sizes are given selectively: once, few, many, or a class where the clone is expanded.

clone_size j_call v_call d_call cdr3_aa cdr3_nt
. TRBJ1-6 TRBV2 . CASIVSRGQSYNSPLHF TGTGCCAGCATCGTCTCCAGGGGACAATCCTATAATTCACCCCTCCACTTT
once TRBJ2-7 TRBV5-6 TRBD2 CASSYGTSPYEQYF TGTGCCAGCAGCTACGGGACTAGCCCCTACGAGCAGTACTTC
. TRBJ1-2 TRBV19 . CASSLLGGSNYGYTF TGTGCCAGTAGCCTACTCGGGGGGTCTAACTATGGCTACACCTTC
. TRBJ1-1 TRBV9 TRBD1 CASSETGGPEAFF TGTGCCAGCAGCGAGACAGGGGGACCTGAAGCTTTCTTT
once TRBJ1-2 TRBV6-5 TRBD1 CASSRQGNYGYTF TGTGCCAGCAGTCGACAGGGCAACTATGGCTACACCTTC
. TRBJ1-3 TRBV9 . CASSVGGTGDVIYF TGTGCCAGCAGCGTAGGGGGAACGGGGGACGTCATATATTTT
once TRBJ2-1 TRBV29-1 . CSVRSAPDVREQFF TGCAGCGTTCGTTCGGCCCCGGACGTCCGGGAGCAGTTCTTC
. TRBJ2-1 TRBV4-1 . CASSQLGRLNNEQFF TGCGCCAGCAGCCAACTGGGACGGCTGAACAATGAGCAGTTCTTC
. TRBJ2-5 TRBV21-1 . CASSSLAGGWETQYF TGTGCCAGCAGCTCACTAGCGGGGGGCTGGGAGACCCAGTACTTC
once TRBJ1-3 TRBV2 . CASSEARGNTIYF TGTGCCAGCAGTGAAGCACGTGGAAACACCATATATTTT
. TRBJ2-2 TRBV30 TRBD1 CAWSVQGANTGELFF TGTGCCTGGAGTGTACAGGGGGCGAACACCGGGGAGCTGTTTTTT
few TRBJ1-5 TRBV6-1 TRBD1 CASSQDRLGNQPQHF TGTGCCAGCAGTCAGGACAGGTTAGGGAATCAGCCCCAGCATTTT
. TRBJ2-1 TRBV5-5 . CASSLVQGLGYNEQFF TGTGCCAGCAGCTTGGTGCAGGGGCTGGGTTACAATGAGCAGTTCTTC
. TRBJ1-1 TRBV7-2 . CASTYRIGAEAFF TGTGCCAGCACTTACCGAATTGGGGCTGAAGCTTTCTTT
. TRBJ1-5 TRBV27 . CASSLGPGGFNQPQHF TGTGCCAGCAGTTTAGGACCGGGGGGGTTCAATCAGCCCCAGCATTTT
once TRBJ1-1 TRBV5-1 . CASSPSGAEAFF TGCGCCAGCAGCCCCAGCGGGGCTGAAGCTTTCTTT
once TRBJ2-5 TRBV10-3 TRBD1 CAISESRQGARETQYF TGTGCCATCAGTGAGTCGAGACAGGGGGCAAGGGAGACCCAGTACTTC
few TRBJ1-1 TRBV25-1 . CASSEWFGGKAFF TGTGCCAGCAGTGAATGGTTTGGGGGTAAGGCTTTCTTT
. TRBJ2-7 TRBV18 TRBD1 CASSPGQGAGYEQYF TGTGCCAGCTCCCCAGGACAGGGGGCGGGCTACGAGCAGTACTTC
. TRBJ1-3 TRBV5-5 . CASSTGTQQGGNTIYF TGTGCCAGCAGCACCGGGACCCAGCAAGGAGGAAACACCATATATTTT
. TRBJ2-5 TRBV4-1 . CASSLRRASGFQETQYF TGCGCCAGCAGCCTCAGACGAGCCAGCGGGTTTCAAGAGACCCAGTACTTC
few TRBJ1-1 TRBV6-5 . CASSYGADTEAFF TGTGCCAGCAGTTACGGGGCGGACACTGAAGCTTTCTTT
few TRBJ1-1 TRBV5-1 . CASSLGTVNTEAFF TGCGCCAGCAGCTTGGGGACGGTGAACACTGAAGCTTTCTTT
. TRBJ1-1 TRBV30 TRBD1 CAWSVDRGQRPEAFF TGTGCCTGGAGTGTTGACAGGGGGCAGAGACCTGAAGCTTTCTTT
. TRBJ2-3 TRBV5-6 TRBD1 CASSLDPETGGTDTQYF TGTGCCAGCAGCTTAGATCCTGAAACAGGGGGGACAGATACGCAGTATTTT
once TRBJ2-3 TRBV6-5 TRBD2 CASIRGGQGDTQYF TGTGCCAGCATCCGGGGGGGCCAGGGAGATACGCAGTATTTT
. TRBJ2-5 TRBV28 . CASNTRQTGRETQYF TGTGCCAGCAACACCAGACAGACGGGACGGGAGACCCAGTACTTC
. TRBJ2-2 TRBV9 . CASSPRGQNTGELFF TGTGCCAGCAGCCCTCGCGGACAAAACACCGGGGAGCTGTTTTTT
. TRBJ2-3 TRBV6-1 TRBD2 CASVDGRATDTQYF TGTGCCAGCGTGGACGGGAGGGCCACAGATACGCAGTATTTT
. TRBJ1-1 TRBV11-2 . CASSRGGWGTEAFF TGTGCCAGCAGCCGGGGTGGCTGGGGTACTGAAGCTTTCTTT
. TRBJ2-1 TRBV5-4 . CASSWDLRSSYNEQFF TGTGCCAGCAGCTGGGACTTACGGAGCTCCTACAATGAGCAGTTCTTC